Listed below are T cell receptor beta chains from one sample, sequenced in a study of shared clonotypes between healthy human individuals. The assay was immunoSEQ multiplex PCR, and TCRdb's table has in-frame clones only and misses some. In the table there are 2 million or so clones, roughly 94% of which are singletons. The sample was naive CD4+ T cells sorted from blood. These receptors were collected from a man younger than 30 in good health. Each CDR3 is given with its conserved first and last residue. A D gene is named only where the DNA matches it firmly. Only some rows state a clone size, as once, few, many or a class for expanded clones.

size	V	J	D	DNA	CDR3
.	TRBV5-1	TRBJ2-3	TRBD2	TGCGCCAGCAGCGCCCAGACTAGCGGGGGGGCAGATACGCAGTATTTT	CASSAQTSGGADTQYF
.	TRBV5-1	TRBJ1-2	.	TGCGCCAGCAGCTTGGGGCCCCGGGAGAACTATGGCTACACCTTC	CASSLGPRENYGYTF
.	TRBV7-2	TRBJ2-7	.	TGTGCCAGCAGCCCTAGCGTCCAAGGCTCCTACGAGCAGTACTTC	CASSPSVQGSYEQYF
few	TRBV6-6	TRBJ1-2	.	TGTGCCAGCAGTTACGATGGCTACACCTTC	CASSYDGYTF
.	TRBV4-1	TRBJ2-2	.	TGCGCCAGCACCCTGGACGGTACGACCGGGGAGCTGTTTTTT	CASTLDGTTGELFF
.	TRBV30	TRBJ1-2	TRBD1	TGTGCCTGGAGTGTTCCGGGACAGGGCCCCACCTTC	CAWSVPGQGPTF
.	TRBV27	TRBJ1-3	.	TGTGCCAGCAGTGCGACAGATAACGTCTCTGGAAACACCATATATTTT	CASSATDNVSGNTIYF
.	TRBV7-2	TRBJ1-1	TRBD1	TGTGCCAGCAGCTTTACAGGGGCCACGAACACTGAAGCTTTCTTT	CASSFTGATNTEAFF
.	TRBV5-1	TRBJ1-2	.	TGCGCCAGCAGCTTGGGTGACAGCCGTAGCTACACCTTC	CASSLGDSRSYTF
.	TRBV10-3	TRBJ1-1	.	TGTGCCATTAGGACAGAAGAGAACACTGAAGCTTTCTTT	CAIRTEENTEAFF
.	TRBV5-1	TRBJ2-7	.	TGCGCCAGCAGCTTGGCCTTTTCGGGCTCCGAGCAGTACTTC	CASSLAFSGSEQYF
.	TRBV6-5	TRBJ1-2	.	TGTGCCAGCAGTCGAGGGGGAGCTAGAGACGGCTACACCTTC	CASSRGGARDGYTF
.	TRBV7-2	TRBJ2-5	.	TGTGCCAGCAGACCAGCACGGCAAGAGACCCAGTACTTC	CASRPARQETQYF
.	TRBV4-3	TRBJ1-2	.	TGCGCCAGCAGCCAAGATCGGGGACCGCTGAGCGGCACCTTC	CASSQDRGPLSGTF
.	TRBV28	TRBJ2-7	.	TGTGCCAGCACCCCCTTTGGGGTAGTAGAGTCCTACGAGCAGTACTTC	CASTPFGVVESYEQYF
.	TRBV4-1	TRBJ2-7	TRBD2	TGCGCCAGCAGCCAACGGACTAGCGGGGGTAGTATCGAGCAGTACTTC	CASSQRTSGGSIEQYF
.	TRBV5-1	TRBJ2-1	.	TGCGCCAGCAGCTTTGACACCTCCGAGGGGTTCTTC	CASSFDTSEGFF
.	TRBV25-1	TRBJ2-7	.	TGTGCCAGCAGTGAAGGCTGGGGTACAGACTACGAGCAGTACTTC	CASSEGWGTDYEQYF
.	TRBV7-9	TRBJ1-6	TRBD1	TGTGCCAGCAGCTTAGCGTCTACAGGGGGCAATTCACCCCTCCACTTT	CASSLASTGGNSPLHF
.	TRBV2	TRBJ2-3	TRBD2	TGTGCCAGCATGCGGGAGCACACAGATACGCAGTATTTT	CASMREHTDTQYF
.	TRBV30	TRBJ2-5	TRBD1	TGTGCCTGGTCAACCGGGACAGGGGGCTTTGAGCAGTACTTC	CAWSTGTGGFEQYF
.	TRBV11-2	TRBJ2-5	.	TGTGCCAGCTCGCCGGAAGGGAAGGGCGGGGGCACCCAGTACTTC	CASSPEGKGGGTQYF
.	TRBV6-5	TRBJ1-6	.	TGTGCCAGCAGTAGGGATGGGAGGAGCTCACCCCTCCACTTT	CASSRDGRSSPLHF
.	TRBV6-5	TRBJ2-3	.	TGTGCCAGCAGTTACTCTTTTCAAGATACGCAGTATTTT	CASSYSFQDTQYF
once	TRBV28	TRBJ2-1	.	TGTGCCAGCATCGACGGAGGGTCCTACAATGAGCAGTTCTTC	CASIDGGSYNEQFF
.	TRBV11-3	TRBJ2-5	TRBD1	TGTGCCAGCAGCTTAGTGGGTCGACAGGGCGAGACCCAGTACTTC	CASSLVGRQGETQYF
.	TRBV18	TRBJ2-7	.	TGTGCCAGCTCACCAATAGCTAAGGGGGACGAGCAGTACTTC	CASSPIAKGDEQYF
.	TRBV5-1	TRBJ1-1	TRBD1	TGCGCCAGCACTGTGGACAGGCTTAACACTGAAGCTTTCTTT	CASTVDRLNTEAFF
.	TRBV6-5	TRBJ2-7	.	TGTGCCAGCAGTAACGACCCAGGGGCCTACGAGCAGTACTTC	CASSNDPGAYEQYF
.	TRBV7-2	TRBJ2-3	.	TGTGCCAGCAGTCTCCGCTGGGCCAGCACAGATACGCAGTATTTT	CASSLRWASTDTQYF
.	TRBV30	TRBJ1-6	.	TGTGCCTGGAGTTTGGAGACACTTTCACCCCTCCACTTT	CAWSLETLSPLHF
.	TRBV18	TRBJ2-7	TRBD1	TGTGCCAGCTCACCTCCCCCGGGACAGGGGTCCGAGCAGTACTTC	CASSPPPGQGSEQYF
.	TRBV18	TRBJ2-2	.	TGTGCCAGCTCACCATTCTTGGGGGTGAACACCGGGGAGCTGTTTTTT	CASSPFLGVNTGELFF
.	TRBV10-3	TRBJ1-1	.	TGTGCCATCAGTGCAGGGGTCGCCTTGAACACTGAAGCTTTCTTT	CAISAGVALNTEAFF
.	TRBV11-2	TRBJ2-1	TRBD1	TGTGCCAGCAGCTCGGGCGGCCCCGGGACAGGGACTGAGCAGTTCTTC	CASSSGGPGTGTEQFF
.	TRBV5-1	TRBJ2-7	TRBD1	TGCGCCAGCAGCTTGGCGACAGGGGGTGTCAACGAGCAGTACTTC	CASSLATGGVNEQYF